This T cell receptor beta chain was recovered during a study of T cell responses to AZD1222 COVID-19 vaccine. CDR3 length: 15 residues. Deletions cut 4 bases from V and 1 base from J, with 13 bases between. Germline V gene lookup returns CDR1 SEHNR and CDR2 FQNEAQ (reference sequence). Some clones are missing from TCRdb's copy, which holds only in-frame ones; the method was immunoSEQ multiplex PCR. The table shows 200,000 to 250,000 clones, with around 93% occurring only once. This receptor was obtained from an adult in good health. Here the sequenced sample was peripheral blood, taken on day 0 of MenACWY control vaccination. The V and J genes are TRBV7-9 and TRBJ1-1; D might be TRBD1 (5 bases). CDR3 loop: CASSWRDQGNTEAFF. Written as DNA, the CDR3 is TGTGCCAGCAGCTGGAGAGACCAGGGGAACACTGAAGCTTTCTTT.